This T cell receptor beta chain was identified during a study of blood T cell repertoires in COVID-19. This clone was observed a single time. This CDR3 contains 15 residues. The trim removed 7 bases at V and 0 bases at J, leaving 6 bases unmatched. CDR1 and CDR2 from the germline V gene are MDHEN and SYDVKM. Per the authors' pipeline: It was from reference gene primer amplification that nucleated cell counts were estimated. Generated by immunoSEQ multiplex PCR, the TCRdb table keeps only in-frame clones and is missing some. That table furnishes V, J and clone size, whereas the DNA furnished D and trimming. The repertoire holds 310,000 or so clones, around 86% seen once, with 1.3% in the top ten.

The chain joins TRBV28 to TRBJ2-3; TRBD2 aligns across 8 bases. Input material: peripheral blood. This TCR was sampled from a man between 65 and 80 years old with acute or convalescent COVID-19. The CDR3 nucleotides read TGTGCCAGCATGACGGGGGGGCCGAGCACAGATACGCAGTATTTT. It translates to CASMTGGPSTDTQYF.